Listed below are T cell receptor beta chains from one sample, sequenced in a study of blood T cells in healthy people across ages. TCRdb reprocessed the 5' RACE reads with MiXCR, giving one entry per CDR3 protein. The table lists about 680,000 distinct CDR3 sequences, roughly 50% of them singletons. Sequencing used blood. Source of these receptors: a woman between 55 and 75 years old in good health. Both conserved end residues are part of each CDR3. D genes are given only for firm matches. Clone size, where shown, is once, few, many, or a class for clones that have expanded.

>TRBV9|TRBD1|TRBJ1-2|many
CASSVGTGDFGYTF
TGTGCCAGCAGCGTGGGGACAGGGGATTTCGGCTACACCTTC
>TRBV14|NA|TRBJ2-5|NA
CASSHSGSLYNEQYF
TGTGCCAGCAGCCACAGCGGGTCTTTATACAATGAGCAGTACTTC
>TRBV7-8|NA|TRBJ1-2|few
CASSLRGNGYTF
TGTGCCAGCAGCTTACGAGGGAATGGCTACACCTTC
>TRBV28|NA|TRBJ2-1|NA
CASSFWASANRGNEQFF
TGTGCCAGCAGTTTTTGGGCCTCGGCCAATCGCGGCAATGAGCAGTTCTTC
>TRBV25-1|TRBD1|TRBJ2-2|few
CASSDRTGKLNTGELFF
TGTGCCAGCAGTGATAGGACAGGGAAGCTGAACACCGGGGAGCTGTTTTTT
>TRBV7-2|TRBD2|TRBJ2-1|few
CASSHPSGHDNEQFF
TGTGCCAGCAGCCACCCTAGCGGGCATGACAATGAGCAGTTCTTC
>TRBV29-1|TRBD2|TRBJ2-1|NA
CSVTGRAGIYEQFF
TGCAGCGTAACGGGACGAGCGGGAATCTATGAGCAGTTCTTC
>TRBV29-1|NA|TRBJ2-7|NA
CSVGGIGAYEQYF
TGCAGCGTCGGCGGGATAGGGGCCTACGAGCAGTACTTC
>TRBV5-1|TRBD2|TRBJ2-5|NA
CASSLESISGRQGTQYF
TGCGCCAGCAGCTTGGAGTCGATTAGCGGGAGACAAGGGACCCAGTACTTC
>TRBV4-3|NA|TRBJ2-5|NA
CASSRLLGTGEFGTQYF
TGCGCCAGCAGCAGGCTTCTTGGGACGGGAGAATTTGGGACCCAGTACTTC
>TRBV5-1|NA|TRBJ2-1|few
CASSLGTGLFYNEQFF
TGCGCCAGCAGCTTGGGAACAGGTTTGTTCTACAATGAGCAGTTCTTC
>TRBV7-9|TRBD2|TRBJ2-1|NA
CASSLPSGSSNEQFF
TGTGCCAGCAGCTTGCCCAGCGGGAGTAGCAATGAGCAGTTCTTC
>TRBV7-9|TRBD1|TRBJ2-7|NA
CASSPRTGGRIAEQYF
TGTGCCAGCAGCCCCCGGACAGGGGGCCGAATCGCTGAGCAGTACTTC
>TRBV9|NA|TRBJ2-4|NA
CASSPRAEENIQYF
TGTGCCAGCAGCCCCCGGGCCGAGGAAAACATTCAGTACTTC
>TRBV11-2|NA|TRBJ2-5|NA
CASSLGFAGAEETQYF
TGTGCCAGCAGCTTAGGTTTCGCAGGGGCGGAAGAGACCCAGTACTTC
>TRBV7-9|TRBD2|TRBJ2-4|NA
CASSLGREGAKNIQYF
TGTGCCAGCAGCTTAGGTCGGGAGGGAGCCAAAAACATTCAGTACTTC
>TRBV24-1|NA|TRBJ2-3|few
CATSDFLGRSTDTQYF
TGTGCCACCAGTGATTTTTTGGGGCGGAGCACAGATACGCAGTATTTT
>TRBV7-2|NA|TRBJ2-7|few
CASSEGAGAGSYEQYF
TGTGCCAGCAGCGAGGGAGCAGGGGCCGGTTCCTACGAGCAGTACTTC
>TRBV7-2|TRBD2|TRBJ2-7|NA
CASSPGTSALYEQYF
TGTGCCAGCAGTCCCGGGACTAGCGCCCTTTACGAGCAGTACTTC
>TRBV9|NA|TRBJ1-2|NA
CASSAQAVRYGYTF
TGTGCCAGCAGCGCGCAGGCGGTGAGGTATGGCTACACCTTC
>TRBV27|NA|TRBJ2-1|NA
CASSVSVYNEQFF
TGTGCCAGCAGTGTGTCCGTTTACAATGAGCAGTTCTTC
>TRBV7-9|TRBD1|TRBJ2-7|NA
CASSQGADEQYF
TGTGCCAGCAGCCAGGGGGCAGATGAGCAGTACTTC
>TRBV6-6|TRBD1|TRBJ1-2|few
CASSETGIDGYTF
TGTGCCAGCAGTGAGACAGGGATAGATGGCTACACCTTC
>TRBV3-1|TRBD2|TRBJ2-1|NA
CASSPGLDPYNEQFF
TGTGCCAGCAGCCCGGGACTAGATCCCTACAATGAGCAGTTCTTC
>TRBV27|TRBD1|TRBJ2-1|NA
CASSFWDRVNEQFF
TGTGCCAGCAGTTTTTGGGACAGGGTCAATGAGCAGTTCTTC
>TRBV5-1|NA|TRBJ1-4|NA
CASSIPGAEKLFF
TGCGCCAGCAGCATTCCGGGGGCGGAAAAACTGTTTTTT
>TRBV27|NA|TRBJ2-5|NA
CASSPLAALRETQYF
TGTGCCAGCAGTCCCTTAGCGGCCCTCCGAGAGACCCAGTACTTC
>TRBV9|NA|TRBJ2-3|NA
CASSVAAEDTQYF
TGTGCCAGCAGCGTTGCAGCGGAGGATACGCAGTATTTT
>TRBV29-1|TRBD1|TRBJ2-5|NA
CSVDTGALETQYF
TGCAGCGTTGATACAGGGGCTTTGGAGACCCAGTACTTC
>TRBV28|NA|TRBJ1-2|NA
CASRATPLYGYTF
TGTGCCAGTCGGGCTACACCACTCTATGGCTACACCTTC
>TRBV12-3/TRBV12-4|NA|TRBJ2-5|few
CASSLKRWGLAQETQYF
TGTGCCAGCAGTTTAAAGAGGTGGGGGCTAGCGCAAGAGACCCAGTACTTC
>TRBV4-3|NA|TRBJ2-1|NA
CASSQDGRFQETQFF
TGCGCCAGCAGCCAAGATGGCAGGTTCCAAGAGACCCAGTTCTTC
>TRBV7-2|NA|TRBJ2-1|NA
CVSSPGLLQNEQFF
TGTGTCAGCAGCCCAGGACTCCTACAAAATGAGCAGTTCTTC
>TRBV29-1|NA|TRBJ1-2|NA
CSVAEGVSGYTF
TGCAGCGTTGCGGAGGGAGTCTCTGGCTACACCTTC
>TRBV29-1|NA|TRBJ1-4|NA
CSVGTETGGGEELFF
TGCAGCGTAGGGACGGAGACAGGAGGAGGGGAAGAACTGTTTTTT
>TRBV29-1|NA|TRBJ2-7|NA
CSVDQGGVYNEQYF
TGCAGCGTAGATCAGGGGGGGGTTTACAATGAGCAGTACTTC
>TRBV5-1|NA|TRBJ2-2|NA
CASSLKYTGELFF
TGCGCCAGCAGCTTGAAATATACCGGGGAGCTGTTTTTT
>TRBV5-1|NA|TRBJ2-7|NA
CASSFGGRQTYEQYF
TGCGCCAGCAGCTTTGGGGGTCGGCAGACCTACGAGCAGTACTTC
>TRBV9|NA|TRBJ2-1|NA
CASSVVVNEQFF
TGTGCCAGCAGCGTAGTAGTCAATGAGCAGTTCTTC
>TRBV20-1|TRBD1|TRBJ1-6|NA
CSARQGGSPLHF
TGCAGTGCCCGACAGGGAGGATCACCCCTCCACTTT
>TRBV20-1|TRBD2|TRBJ2-5|few
CSAGVGTSGQTIWETQYF
TGCAGTGCTGGAGTCGGGACTAGCGGGCAGACGATATGGGAGACCCAGTACTTC
>TRBV4-2|NA|TRBJ2-1|few
CASSQDPNEQFF
TGTGCCAGCAGCCAAGATCCCAATGAGCAGTTCTTC
>TRBV15|TRBD2|TRBJ2-3|NA
CATSPSGSIADTQYF
TGTGCCACCAGCCCAAGCGGGAGCATCGCAGATACGCAGTATTTT
>TRBV7-9|TRBD2|TRBJ2-7|few
CASSLGLLAGGSYEQYF
TGTGCCAGCAGCTTAGGACTACTAGCGGGAGGGTCCTACGAGCAGTACTTC
>TRBV28|TRBD1|TRBJ2-5|NA
CASSTQGAGETQYF
TGTGCCAGCAGTACACAGGGGGCAGGGGAGACCCAGTACTTC
>TRBV4-2|TRBD1|TRBJ1-5|many
CASSQGDRALGDSNQPQHF
TGTGCCAGCAGCCAGGGGGACAGGGCCTTGGGAGATAGCAATCAGCCCCAGCATTTT